This T cell receptor beta chain comes out of a study of T cells in Graves' hyperthyroidism and ophthalmopathy. Study-wide results and limits: Model output signaled ophthalmopathy a median approximately 6.2 months ahead of onset.

The CDR3 has 12 residues. The germline gives CDR1 MDHEN, CDR2 SYDVKM. This clonotype was seen once. Its antigen is not known. The junction differs from germline at one of its ends, possibly a read error. The source material, RNA transcripts, was used to amplify TCR beta CDR3 regions. Initially, a first-round RT-PCR of the TCR CDR3 employed the HTBI primer set. TCRdb re-called the multiplex PCR reads with MiXCR, one entry per CDR3 protein. The sample shows some 500,000 distinct CDR3 sequences, about 15% of them seen only once. The clonotype was recovered from a woman aged 25 to 39 with Graves' ophthalmopathy. Sequencing input: blood. The chain carries TRBV28 and TRBJ2-7, with TRBD1 identical over 8 bases. CDR3 sequence (DNA): TGTGCCTGCAGAGGGACAGGCTACGAGCAGTACTTC. Its protein is CACRGTGYEQYF.